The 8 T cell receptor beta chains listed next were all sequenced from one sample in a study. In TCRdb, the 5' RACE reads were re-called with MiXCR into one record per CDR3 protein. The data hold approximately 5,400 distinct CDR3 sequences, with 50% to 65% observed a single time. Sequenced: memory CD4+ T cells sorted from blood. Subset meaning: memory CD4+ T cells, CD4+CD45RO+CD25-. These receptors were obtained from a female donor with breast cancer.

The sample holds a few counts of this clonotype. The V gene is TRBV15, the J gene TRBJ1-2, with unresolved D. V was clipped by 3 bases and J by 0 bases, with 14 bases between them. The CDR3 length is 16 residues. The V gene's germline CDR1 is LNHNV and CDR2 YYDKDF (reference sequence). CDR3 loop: CATSSFGDGANYGYTF. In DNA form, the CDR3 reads TGTGCCACCAGCAGTTTCGGGGATGGAGCTAACTATGGCTACACCTTC.

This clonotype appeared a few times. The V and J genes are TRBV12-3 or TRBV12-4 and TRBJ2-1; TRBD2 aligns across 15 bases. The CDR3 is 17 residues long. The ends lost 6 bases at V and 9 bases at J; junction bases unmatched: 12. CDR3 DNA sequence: TGTGCCAGCAGCGCCTGGACTAGCGGGGGGGCCGGTGTTGAGCAGTTCTTC. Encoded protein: CASSAWTSGGAGVEQFF.

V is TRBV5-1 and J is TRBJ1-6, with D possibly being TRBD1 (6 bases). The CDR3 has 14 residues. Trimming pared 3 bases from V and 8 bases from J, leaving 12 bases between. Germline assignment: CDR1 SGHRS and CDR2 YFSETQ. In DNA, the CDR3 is TGCGCCAGCAGCTCGGTGGCAGGGGATTCACCCCTCCACTTT. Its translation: CASSSVAGDSPLHF.

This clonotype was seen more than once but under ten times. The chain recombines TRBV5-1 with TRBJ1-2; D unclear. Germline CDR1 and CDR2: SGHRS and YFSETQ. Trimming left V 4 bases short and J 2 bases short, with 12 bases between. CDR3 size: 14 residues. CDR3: CASSARTANYGYTF. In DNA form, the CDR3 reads TGCGCCAGCAGCGCTCGGACGGCGAACTATGGCTACACCTTC.

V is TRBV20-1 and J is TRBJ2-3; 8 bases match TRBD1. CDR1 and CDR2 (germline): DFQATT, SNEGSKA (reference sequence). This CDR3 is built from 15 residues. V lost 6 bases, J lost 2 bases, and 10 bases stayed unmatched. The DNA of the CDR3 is TGCAGTGCAGCCGACAGGGGATGGGACACAGATACGCAGTATTTT. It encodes CSAADRGWDTDTQYF.

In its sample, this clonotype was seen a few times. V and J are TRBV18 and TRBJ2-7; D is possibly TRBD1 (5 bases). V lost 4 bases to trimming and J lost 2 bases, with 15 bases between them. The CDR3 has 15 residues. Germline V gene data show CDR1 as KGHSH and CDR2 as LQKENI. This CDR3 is CASSRTDKGTYEQYF. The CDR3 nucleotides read TGTGCCAGCTCACGTACGGACAAGGGTACCTACGAGCAGTACTTC.

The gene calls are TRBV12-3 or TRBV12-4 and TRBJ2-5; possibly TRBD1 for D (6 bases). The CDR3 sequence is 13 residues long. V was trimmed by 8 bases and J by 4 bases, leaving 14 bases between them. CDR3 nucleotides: TGTGCCAGCGAGCAGGGGCAGTTAGAGACCCAGTACTTC. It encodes CASEQGQLETQYF.

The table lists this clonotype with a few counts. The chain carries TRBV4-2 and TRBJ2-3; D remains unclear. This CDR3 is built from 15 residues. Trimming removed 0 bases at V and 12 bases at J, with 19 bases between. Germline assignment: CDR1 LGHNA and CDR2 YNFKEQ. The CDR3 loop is CASSQDLALLSVQYF. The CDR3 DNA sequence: TGTGCCAGCAGCCAAGATCTGGCCCTCTTGTCTGTTCAGTATTTT.